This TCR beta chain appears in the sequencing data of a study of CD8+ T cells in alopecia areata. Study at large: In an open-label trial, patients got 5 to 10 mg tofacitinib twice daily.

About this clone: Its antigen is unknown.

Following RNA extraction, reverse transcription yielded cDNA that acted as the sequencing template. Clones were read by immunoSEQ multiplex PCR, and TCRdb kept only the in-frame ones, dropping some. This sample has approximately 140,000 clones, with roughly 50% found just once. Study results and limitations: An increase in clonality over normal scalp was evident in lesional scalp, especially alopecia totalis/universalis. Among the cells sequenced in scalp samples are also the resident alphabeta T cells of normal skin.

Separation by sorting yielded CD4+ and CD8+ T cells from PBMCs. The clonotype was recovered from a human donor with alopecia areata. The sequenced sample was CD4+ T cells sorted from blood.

CDR3 region: CATSLDSYSNQPQHF. The CDR3 nucleotides read TGTGCCACCAGCCTCGACAGTTATAGCAATCAGCCCCAGCATTTT. The V call is TRBV15, the J call TRBJ1-5; D perhaps matches TRBD1 (5 bases). Trimming took 5 bases from V and 0 from J, leaving 11 bases between them. The CDR3 has 15 residues. In germline, CDR1 is LNHNV, CDR2 YYDKDF (reference sequence).